Below are 15 T cell receptor beta chains sequenced from a single sample in a study of T cells after yellow fever vaccination. TCRdb re-called the 5' RACE reads with MiXCR, one entry per CDR3 protein. The profile shows 400,000 to 650,000 distinct CDR3 sequences, 20% to 25% of them singletons. This specimen was PBMCs, taken roughly 20 days after the first yellow fever vaccination. These receptors came from a man aged 18 to 30 who received the YFV17D yellow fever vaccine.

The chain carries TRBV7-8 and TRBJ2-1; 15 nucleotides align to TRBD2. The CDR3 runs to 14 residues. J gave up 16 bases and V 5 bases, and 9 bases lay outside the gene matches. Looked up from germline, CDR1 is SGHVS and CDR2 is FQNEAQ. The CDR3 DNA reads as TGTGCCAGCAGCCCTGGACTAGCGGGGGGGGGAAGATTCTTC. This gives the protein CASSPGLAGGGRFF.

The V call is TRBV5-1, the J call TRBJ2-1; 11 nucleotides agree with TRBD2. The germline V gene has CDR1 SGHRS and CDR2 YFSETQ. V gave up 4 bases and J gave up 8 bases; unmatched junction bases: 8. The CDR3 contains 15 residues. DNA of the CDR3: TGCGCCAGCAGCGACGCTAGCGGGGGGATCGATGAGCAGTTCTTC. Translating it yields CASSDASGGIDEQFF.

The table lists this clonotype with a few counts. This chain connects TRBV29-1 to TRBJ2-3; no clear D. The CDR3 covers 12 residues. Germline CDR1 and CDR2: SQVTM and ANQGSEA. V lost 0 bases, J lost 1 base, and 2 bases lay in between. The CDR3 protein is CSVEEGTDTQYF. As DNA, the CDR3 is TGCAGCGTTGAAGAAGGCACAGATACGCAGTATTTT.

CDR3 coding DNA: TGCGCCAGCAGCGCGGGACAGGGGACCGGGGAGCTGTTTTTT. Translated, it gives CASSAGQGTGELFF. This rearrangement joins TRBV5-1 to TRBJ2-2; 10 nucleotides agree with TRBD1. Germline loops: CDR1 SGHRS, CDR2 YFSETQ. The CDR3 extends over 14 amino acids. Losses at the gene ends were 4 bases for V and 5 bases for J; bases not matched to a gene: 2.

Here the CDR3 reads CASSWRPRGTYTQYF. In DNA form, the CDR3 reads TGTGCCAGCAGCTGGAGGCCCCGCGGGACCTATACGCAGTATTTT. The chain employs TRBV6-2 or TRBV6-3 and TRBJ2-3; maybe TRBD2 (6 bases). Germline loops: CDR1 MNHEY, CDR2 SVGEGT. V was pared by 6 bases and J by 7 bases, with 20 bases between. This CDR3 has 15 amino acids.

The rearrangement joins TRBV20-1 to TRBJ2-3, with D possibly TRBD2 on 6 matching bases. The CDR3 has 15 residues. From germline, CDR1 is DFQATT and CDR2 SNEGSKA (reference sequence). V was trimmed by 1 base and J by 5 bases, leaving 16 bases between them. The CDR3 nucleotides are TGCAGTGCTAGAGTGGAGGGTCGGGGCATAGATACGCAGTATTTT. Translated: CSARVEGRGIDTQYF.

The rearrangement links TRBV7-9 to TRBJ2-7; 7 nucleotides agree with TRBD1. The CDR3 loop spans 15 amino acids. CDR1 is SEHNR and CDR2 is FQNEAQ in the germline V gene (reference sequence). The junction had 11 bases not matched to a gene; V was cut back by 6 bases and J by 3 bases. In DNA form, the CDR3 reads TGTGCCAGCAGTCGAGGGGACAGCGATAACTACGAGCAGTACTTC. Translation: CASSRGDSDNYEQYF.

The rearrangement links TRBV7-3 to TRBJ2-3, with D perhaps matching TRBD1 or TRBD2 (5 bases each). Germline assignment: CDR1 SGHTA and CDR2 FQGTGA. Trimming removed 4 bases from V and 2 bases from J, with 19 bases in between. The CDR3 runs to 17 residues. CDR3 nucleotides: TGTGCCAGCAGCTCGCTAGCAATACGGGGCCACACAGATACGCAGTATTTT. It yields the protein CASSSLAIRGHTDTQYF.

The chain couples TRBV2 to TRBJ1-2; D unresolved. Germline V gene lookup returns CDR1 SNHLY and CDR2 FYNNEI. The CDR3 totals 15 residues. Trimming cost V 4 bases and J 2 bases, with 14 bases left between them. The chain's CDR3 is CASSGVDASNYGYTF. For the CDR3, the DNA is TGTGCCAGCAGTGGAGTCGACGCCAGCAACTATGGCTACACCTTC.

The chain recombines TRBV5-6 with TRBJ1-3; a possible D gene is TRBD1 (6 bases). Germline V gene data show CDR1 as SGHDT and CDR2 as YYEEEE. Trimming cost V 4 bases and J 0 bases, with 14 bases left between them. CDR3 length: 16 residues. The DNA for the CDR3 is TGTGCCAGCAGCCCCGGACAGCCAAGCTCTGGAAACACCATATATTTT. Its protein product is CASSPGQPSSGNTIYF.

The chain couples TRBV25-1 to TRBJ2-2, with D hard to call. Deletions cut 3 bases from V and 7 bases from J, with 6 bases between. The CDR3 is made up of 12 amino acids. CDR1 is MGHDK, CDR2 SYGVNS, per germline. CDR3 region: CASSDGGGELFF. CDR3 nucleotide sequence: TGTGCCAGCAGTGACGGTGGCGGGGAGCTGTTTTTT.

This clonotype was detected only a few times. This chain links TRBV6-5 with TRBJ2-3; D is undetermined. The CDR3 spans 15 residues. The germline V and J ends were trimmed by 0 bases and 6 bases, with 13 bases remaining between them. The V gene's germline CDR1 is MNHEY and CDR2 SVGAGI. CDR3 bases: TGTGCCAGCAGTTACTCCTTGGGGTACGAGGATACGCAGTATTTT. This translates into CASSYSLGYEDTQYF.

The chain is built from TRBV29-1 and TRBJ2-2; possible D gene TRBD2, 7 bases. Trimming took 7 bases from V and 1 from J, leaving 13 bases between them. The CDR3 has 14 residues. Germline V gene lookup returns CDR1 SQVTM and CDR2 ANQGSEA. Here the CDR3 DNA reads TGCAGCGGGGGGGGGGCAGGGAACACCGGGGAGCTGTTTTTT. It encodes CSGGGAGNTGELFF.

This clonotype was counted only a few times. J is TRBJ1-2 and V is TRBV6-2 or TRBV6-3; D perhaps matches TRBD1 (5 bases). Looked up from germline, CDR1 is MNHEY and CDR2 is SVGEGT. This CDR3 has 15 amino acids. Trimming took off 2 bases at V and 3 bases at J, with 13 bases between the two ends. The CDR3 is CASSYVSGTHYGYTF. The DNA of the CDR3 is TGTGCCAGCAGTTACGTATCGGGGACCCACTATGGCTACACCTTC.

This clonotype has only a few counts. The chain couples TRBV9 to TRBJ2-3, with D maybe TRBD2 (6 bases). The CDR3 runs to 15 residues. From germline, CDR1 is SGDLS and CDR2 YYNGEE. V dropped 2 bases and J dropped 5 bases, with 15 bases sitting between them. In DNA form, the CDR3 reads TGTGCCAGCAGCGTCGGGAGTGCTCCCATAGATACGCAGTATTTT. Translation: CASSVGSAPIDTQYF. The variable domain in full, completed from reference TRBV9 and TRBJ2-3, reads DSGVTQTPKHLITATGQRVTLRCSPRSGDLSVYWYQQSLDQGLQFLIQYYNGEERAKGNILERFSAQQFPDLHSELNLSSLELGDSALYFCASSVGSAPIDTQYFGPGTRLTVL.